This T cell receptor (beta chain) was profiled in a study of OX40 agonist ivuxolimab in advanced cancers. Here immunoSEQ multiplex PCR was the method, and the copy in TCRdb shows in-frame clones only, minus some. The sample includes some 100,000 clones, around nine tenths of them seen just once. This material consisted of CD4+ or CD8+ T cells sorted from blood, taken in a trial of the OX40 agonist ivuxolimab. This TCR was recovered from an adult with an advanced solid tumor such as melanoma, head and neck, liver or kidney cancer.

The CDR3 is CASNPGDSWSYNEQFF. The CDR3 nucleotides read TGTGCCAGCAATCCTGGGGATTCGTGGTCCTACAATGAGCAGTTCTTC. This rearrangement joins TRBV7-9 to TRBJ2-1; no reliable D call. Germline values: CDR1 SEHNR, CDR2 FQNEAQ (reference sequence). The V and J ends lost 7 bases and 1 base respectively, with 17 bases between them. The CDR3 length is 16 residues.